A single sample is the source of the 23 T cell receptor beta chains below, sequenced in a study of cytomegalovirus exposure and HLA in healthy donors. It was with 60 Vbeta and 13 Jbeta primers that the PCR ran. The protocol was immunoSEQ multiplex PCR, while the TCRdb copy is restricted to in-frame clones and leaves out a portion. The sample holds around 130,000 clones, about three quarters seen once. Material for sequencing was PBMCs. Receptor source: a middle-aged man in good health and CMV-seropositive.

This clone was recorded only once. Other DNA sequences in this sample translate to the same CDR3. The chain carries TRBV6-5 and TRBJ2-7; D is unclear. The germline V and J ends were trimmed by 0 bases and 1 base, with 4 bases remaining between them. The CDR3 is made up of 13 amino acids. Germline values: CDR1 MNHEY, CDR2 SVGAGI. The CDR3 sequence: CASSYSSSYEQYF. The DNA for the CDR3 is TGTGCCAGCAGTTACTCCAGTTCCTACGAGCAGTACTTC.

This clone was recorded a few times. The chain uses TRBV7-2 and TRBJ2-3, with 8 bases identical to TRBD1. Germline-derived CDR1 and CDR2 are SGHTA and FQGNSA. CDR3 length: 14 amino acids. The V and J ends lost 1 base and 5 bases, in that order; junction bases with no gene match: 2. The DNA for the CDR3 is TGTGCCAGCAGCTTAGGACAGGGGATAGATACGCAGTATTTT. As protein: CASSLGQGIDTQYF.

V usage is TRBV11-3 and J usage is TRBJ2-1; TRBD2 agrees at 11 bases. The CDR3 length is 20 residues. Germline V CDR1 and CDR2: SGHNT, YENEEA. The ends lost 4 bases at V and 4 bases at J; junction bases unmatched: 18. This CDR3 is CASSSGAGATSGSRYNEQFF. The CDR3 coding sequence is TGTGCCAGCAGCTCGGGGGCGGGGGCTACTAGCGGGAGTCGATACAATGAGCAGTTCTTC. Complete variable domain (other parts from reference TRBV11-3 and TRBJ2-1): EAGVVQSPRYKIIEKKQPVAFWCNPISGHNTLYWYLQNLGQGPELLIRYENEEAVDDSQLPKDRFSAERLKGVDSTLKIQPAELGDSAVYLCASSSGAGATSGSRYNEQFFGPGTRLTVL.

The rearrangement links TRBV28 to TRBJ2-5; D is uncertain. The CDR3 loop spans 15 amino acids. Germline assignment: CDR1 MDHEN and CDR2 SYDVKM. The ends were cut back, 7 bases at V and 0 bases at J, with 15 bases in the middle. The DNA for the CDR3 is TGTGCCAGCAATCATCTCGACACTTACCAAGAGACCCAGTACTTC. This sequence encodes CASNHLDTYQETQYF.

The chain couples TRBV5-1 to TRBJ2-1, with a possible D match to TRBD1 (6 bases). The CDR3 is 17 residues long. The germline V and J ends were trimmed by 7 bases and 9 bases, with 29 bases remaining between them. CDR1 is SGHRS and CDR2 is YFSETQ in the germline V gene. The CDR3 DNA reads TGCGCCAGCGATGATATGGGGGCAGGGTCTAAAGGAGGTGAGCAGTTCTTC. Its translation: CASDDMGAGSKGGEQFF.

The chain recombines TRBV4-2 with TRBJ2-2; tentative D call: TRBD1 (6 bases). V was trimmed by 1 base and J by 2 bases, leaving 11 bases between them. The CDR3 consists of 16 residues. Germline V lookup: CDR1 LGHNA, CDR2 YNFKEQ. DNA of the CDR3: TGTGCCAGCAGCCAAGTTGCAGGGGTCAACACCGGGGAGCTGTTTTTT. Translation: CASSQVAGVNTGELFF.

This sequence joins TRBV28 and TRBJ1-1; the D gene is possibly TRBD1 (6 bases). CDR1 and CDR2 from the germline V gene are MDHEN and SYDVKM. Trimming took off 1 base at V and 3 bases at J, with 9 bases between the two ends. This CDR3 spans 14 amino acids. CDR3 sequence: CASSLSTGYTEAFF. In nucleotides, the CDR3 is TGTGCCAGCAGTTTATCGACAGGTTACACTGAAGCTTTCTTT.

This rearrangement joins TRBV27 to TRBJ2-3, with 11 bases identical to TRBD2. V was pared by 7 bases and J by 2 bases, with 5 bases of the junction left unmatched. The V gene's germline CDR1 is MNHEY and CDR2 SMNVEV (reference sequence). The CDR3 covers 15 residues. This chain's CDR3 is CASNLAGGTTDTQYF. CDR3 sequence (DNA): TGTGCCAGCAACCTAGCGGGGGGTACCACAGATACGCAGTATTTT.

This sequence joins TRBV18 and TRBJ2-7, with a possible D match to TRBD1 (6 bases). Trimming took off 5 bases at V and 2 bases at J, with 10 bases between the two ends. The germline V gene has CDR1 KGHSH and CDR2 LQKENI. The CDR3 totals 13 residues. The CDR3 sequence: CASSEQGAYEQYF. CDR3 bases: TGTGCCAGCTCAGAACAGGGAGCCTACGAGCAGTACTTC.

This chain uses TRBV15 with TRBJ1-2; TRBD1 might be the D (6 bases). The CDR3 consists of 13 residues. The V end lost 3 bases, the J end lost 5 bases, and 10 bases lay between the germline ends. CDR1 is LNHNV, CDR2 YYDKDF, per germline (reference sequence). Written as DNA, the CDR3 is TGTGCCACCAGCAGCGACAGGAGTTATGGCTACACCTTC. It codes for CATSSDRSYGYTF.

The chain carries TRBV19 and TRBJ2-4, with 11 bases lining up with TRBD1. Germline V gene data show CDR1 as LNHDA and CDR2 as SQIVND (reference sequence). The ends lost 5 bases at V and 5 bases at J; junction bases unmatched: 11. This CDR3 has 17 residues. CDR3 bases: TGTGCCAGTAGTCACCCGATCGGGACAGGGGGTGAAAACATTCAGTACTTC. Protein product: CASSHPIGTGGENIQYF. Full variable domain (remainder filled in from reference TRBV19 and TRBJ2-4): DGGITQSPKYLFRKEGQNVTLSCEQNLNHDAMYWYRQDPGQGLRLIYYSQIVNDFQKGDIAEGYSVSREKKESFPLTVTSAQKNPTAFYLCASSHPIGTGGENIQYFGAGTRLSVL.

This clone was counted a few times. The chain has TRBV11-1 and TRBJ1-1; tentatively, D is TRBD1 (6 bases). Germline lookup yields CDR1 SGHAT and CDR2 FQDESV (reference sequence). The CDR3 runs to 16 residues. Trimming pared 4 bases from V and 1 base from J, leaving 16 bases between. The CDR3 bases are TGTGCCAGCAGCTCAGGTTCGTTACAGGGGAACACTGAAGCTTTCTTT. Translated, it gives CASSSGSLQGNTEAFF.

The V gene is TRBV7-9, the J gene TRBJ2-2; a weak D match, TRBD1 (6 bases). Looked up from germline, CDR1 is SEHNR and CDR2 is FQNEAQ (reference sequence). The CDR3 length is 17 residues. The V gene lost 5 bases and the J gene lost 5 bases, with 21 bases spanning the gap. The CDR3 DNA sequence: TGTGCCAGCAGCGTAATGGGTGGCAGGGGTGTGACCGGGGAGCTGTTTTTT. Translation gives CASSVMGGRGVTGELFF.

The V call is TRBV5-4, the J call TRBJ1-4; a weak D match, TRBD1 (6 bases). Trimming removed 4 bases from V and 3 bases from J, with 13 bases in between. This CDR3 contains 15 residues. Germline CDR1 reads SGHNT; CDR2 reads YYREEE (reference sequence). In DNA form, the CDR3 reads TGTGCCAGCAGCATAACTCAGGGGTCTAATGAAAAACTGTTTTTT. This translates into CASSITQGSNEKLFF.

The rearrangement links TRBV18 to TRBJ2-5; D is ambiguous. The germline V gene has CDR1 KGHSH and CDR2 LQKENI. The length of the CDR3 is 13 residues. Trimming removed 6 bases at V and 4 bases at J, with 12 bases between. The CDR3 loop is CASSSLVGETQYF. The CDR3 DNA reads as TGTGCCAGCTCTTCTCTAGTGGGAGAGACCCAGTACTTC.

The V call is TRBV6-1, the J call TRBJ1-1, with D possibly TRBD1 on 5 matching bases. Germline V gene sequence: CDR1 MNHNS, CDR2 SASEGT. Deletions cut 6 bases from V and 7 bases from J, with 18 bases between. This CDR3 is 14 amino acids long. This CDR3 reads CASSVTDTSIEAFF. The CDR3 DNA follows: TGTGCCAGCAGCGTGACAGACACTTCTATTGAAGCTTTCTTT.

The CDR3: CAISDDRVETQYF. The CDR3 DNA sequence: TGTGCCATCAGCGATGACAGGGTAGAGACCCAGTACTTC. The chain carries TRBV10-3 and TRBJ2-5, with 7 nucleotides matching TRBD1. This CDR3 contains 13 residues. Germline lookup yields CDR1 ENHRY and CDR2 SYGVKD. The trim removed 6 bases at V and 4 bases at J, leaving 5 bases unmatched.

The V and J genes are TRBV2 and TRBJ1-2; 9 bases agree with TRBD1. CDR1 and CDR2 from the germline V gene are SNHLY and FYNNEI. There are 15 residues in the CDR3. V gave up 6 bases and J gave up 1 base; unmatched junction bases: 6. CDR3 coding DNA: TGTGCCAGCAGAGATCCGGGACAGGGTAACTATGGCTACACCTTC. Translation gives CASRDPGQGNYGYTF.

This chain connects TRBV7-2 to TRBJ1-5, with 9 bases matching TRBD1. With V trimmed by 5 bases and J by 7 bases, 12 bases remained unmatched. Germline lookup yields CDR1 SGHTA and CDR2 FQGNSA. This CDR3 spans 16 amino acids. As DNA, the CDR3 is TGTGCCAGCAGCACCCACAGGGGGCGCGTCGGCCAGCCCCAGCATTTT. Residues: CASSTHRGRVGQPQHF.

This clone was counted between two and nine times. The chain links TRBV9 to TRBJ1-1, with 7 bases matching TRBD1. This CDR3 contains 14 residues. After removal of 2 bases from V and 0 bases from J, the junction contained 1 base not matched to a gene. The V gene's germline CDR1 is SGDLS and CDR2 YYNGEE. The CDR3 DNA is TGTGCCAGCAGCGTGACAGGGCTGAACACTGAAGCTTTCTTT. It translates to CASSVTGLNTEAFF.

The chain combines TRBV28 with TRBJ1-2; D gene uncertain. The CDR3 length is 11 residues. The ends were cut back, 4 bases at V and 8 bases at J, with 8 bases in the middle. From germline, CDR1 is MDHEN and CDR2 SYDVKM. For the CDR3, the DNA is TGTGCCAGCAGTTCGGAGTCAGGCTACACCTTC. Amino acids: CASSSESGYTF.

There are a few counts of this clone. This sequence joins TRBV7-9 and TRBJ2-1; D might be TRBD1 (5 bases). Trimming removed 1 base from V and 15 bases from J, with 10 bases in between. The CDR3 has 11 amino acids. Germline V gives CDR1 SEHNR, CDR2 FQNEAQ (reference sequence). The CDR3 DNA is TGTGCCAGCAGCTTAGACCAGGGCTGGTTCTTC. It yields the protein CASSLDQGWFF.

The chain is built from TRBV9 and TRBJ1-1; 7 nucleotides agree with TRBD1. The ends lost 4 bases at V and 6 bases at J; junction bases unmatched: 6. Germline values: CDR1 SGDLS, CDR2 YYNGEE. The length of the CDR3 is 13 residues. In nucleotides, the CDR3 is TGTGCCAGCAGCCTCGACAGGGTCGCTGAAGCTTTCTTT. Translating gives CASSLDRVAEAFF.